The rows below give T cell receptor beta chains drawn from one sample of a study of CD4+ T cells in melanoma. Sequencing was performed with immunoSEQ multiplex PCR; in TCRdb, only in-frame clones are kept and a portion is missing. This table has about 120,000 clones, 92% appearing once. Source material: peripheral blood. The receptor source for this set is a human donor with melanoma. The CDR3 runs from the conserved cysteine through the conserved F or W. D genes are given only for firm matches. Only some rows state a clone size, as once, few, many or a class for expanded clones.

>-|TRBJ2-1|-|TRBV11-3
CASSLGVFYEQFF
TGTGCCAGCAGCTTAGGCGTATTTTATGAGCAGTTCTTC
>few|TRBJ2-5|TRBD2|TRBV7-9
CASSPSGTFPVGYF
TGTGCCAGCAGCCCTAGCGGAACCTTTCCCGTGGGGTACTTC
>-|TRBJ1-4|-|TRBV19
CASTEGGLATNEKLFF
TGTGCCAGTACTGAGGGAGGATTAGCGACTAATGAAAAACTGTTTTTT
>-|TRBJ2-2|-|TRBV29-1
CSVGRATTGELFF
TGCAGCGTTGGGCGGGCAACCACCGGGGAGCTGTTTTTT
>-|TRBJ2-5|TRBD2|TRBV5-6
CASSRTSGGETQYF
TGTGCCAGCAGCAGGACTAGCGGGGGTGAGACCCAGTACTTC
>-|TRBJ2-3|TRBD2|TRBV4-3
CASSQESAGALMGDTQYF
TGCGCCAGCAGCCAAGAATCAGCGGGGGCCCTAATGGGAGATACGCAGTATTTT
>-|TRBJ1-5|-|TRBV10-3
CAINRERNQPQHF
TGTGCCATCAACCGGGAAAGGAATCAGCCCCAGCATTTT
>-|TRBJ1-5|-|TRBV10-3
CAISESAGRGGSNQPQHF
TGTGCCATCAGTGAGTCCGCCGGGAGGGGCGGCAGCAATCAGCCCCAGCATTTT
>-|TRBJ1-1|-|TRBV5-1
CASSPGGSGAFF
TGCGCCAGCAGCCCGGGAGGCAGTGGAGCTTTCTTT
>-|TRBJ2-7|TRBD1|TRBV27
CASSPSGQEYEQYF
TGTGCCAGCAGTCCCTCGGGACAGGAATACGAGCAGTACTTC
>-|TRBJ2-5|TRBD2|TRBV19
CASSIGGTSGQETQYF
TGTGCCAGTAGTATAGGCGGGACTAGCGGACAAGAGACCCAGTACTTC
>-|TRBJ2-7|TRBD1|TRBV4-3
CASSQGQGAYEQYF
TGCGCCAGCAGCCAAGGGCAGGGGGCCTACGAGCAGTACTTC
>-|TRBJ1-2|-|TRBV29-1
CSVRLTAGYGYTF
TGCAGCGTTAGATTAACGGCGGGCTATGGCTACACCTTC
>-|TRBJ1-2|TRBD1|TRBV5-4
CASSLGQELYGYTF
TGTGCCAGCAGCTTAGGACAGGAGCTCTATGGCTACACCTTC
>few|TRBJ1-5|-|TRBV10-3
CASQEAGNQPQHF
TGTGCCAGCCAGGAGGCCGGCAATCAGCCCCAGCATTTT
>-|TRBJ1-4|-|TRBV9
CASSLYGTGNLNEKLFF
TGTGCCAGCAGTCTATACGGGACCGGTAACCTTAATGAAAAACTGTTTTTT
>-|TRBJ2-7|TRBD1|TRBV7-9
CASSPGGTGGPYEQYF
TGTGCCAGCAGCCCGGGGGGGACAGGGGGTCCCTACGAGCAGTACTTC
>-|TRBJ2-7|-|TRBV14
CASSQGGRVEYEQYF
TGTGCCAGCAGCCAAGGAGGACGGGTGGAGTACGAGCAGTACTTC
>-|TRBJ1-5|TRBD1|TRBV2
CASSLDRVYQPQHF
TGTGCCAGCAGCCTGGACAGGGTGTATCAGCCCCAGCATTTT
>-|TRBJ1-2|-|TRBV28
CASSFLPAGGYTF
TGTGCCAGCAGTTTTTTGCCCGCGGGTGGCTACACCTTC
>once|TRBJ2-2|-|TRBV5-1
CASSFSGIAGELFF
TGCGCCAGCAGCTTTTCAGGGATTGCCGGGGAGCTGTTTTTT
>-|TRBJ1-2|-|TRBV5-4
CASSLVQAYSPGAGYTF
TGTGCCAGCAGCTTGGTACAGGCGTACTCACCGGGGGCTGGCTACACCTTC
>-|TRBJ2-6|-|TRBV15
CATSRDIGGSGANVLTF
TGTGCCACCAGCAGAGATATTGGAGGGAGCGGGGCCAACGTCCTGACTTTC
>-|TRBJ2-2|TRBD1|TRBV28
CASSLNRGPTGELFF
TGTGCCAGCAGTTTAAACAGGGGCCCAACCGGGGAGCTGTTTTTT
>once|TRBJ1-2|TRBD1|TRBV5-5
CASSYGTDLGYGYTF
TGTGCCAGCAGTTATGGGACAGACCTCGGCTATGGCTACACCTTC
>-|TRBJ2-7|-|TRBV5-1
CASSFATAYEQYF
TGCGCCAGCAGCTTCGCGACAGCCTACGAGCAGTACTTC
>-|TRBJ2-7|TRBD2|TRBV4-1
CASSLTPGGAPYEQYF
TGCGCCAGCAGCCTCACCCCCGGGGGGGCCCCCTACGAGCAGTACTTC
>-|TRBJ2-7|TRBD2|TRBV28
CASSPGGSYEQYF
TGTGCCAGCAGCCCGGGGGGCTCCTACGAGCAGTACTTC
>-|TRBJ2-1|-|TRBV11-3
CASSLGPGRNEQFF
TGTGCCAGCAGCTTGGGCCCAGGGCGGAATGAGCAGTTCTTC
>-|TRBJ2-7|-|TRBV6-1
CASTLGAAYEQYF
TGTGCCAGCACCTTGGGGGCAGCTTACGAGCAGTACTTC
>-|TRBJ2-5|TRBD2|TRBV5-1
CASSLTSGLGETQYF
TGCGCCAGCAGCTTGACTAGCGGCCTCGGAGAGACCCAGTACTTC
>-|TRBJ2-2|TRBD1|TRBV12-5
CASGTGQGINTGELFF
TGTGCTAGTGGTACTGGACAGGGTATTAACACCGGGGAGCTGTTTTTT
>-|TRBJ2-7|-|TRBV7-9
CASSSRDGYYEQYF
TGTGCCAGCAGCTCGCGGGACGGGTACTACGAGCAGTACTTC
>once|TRBJ2-1|-|TRBV2
CASRNRLTYNEQFF
TGTGCCAGCAGGAATCGGTTGACCTACAATGAGCAGTTCTTC
>once|TRBJ1-5|-|TRBV19
CASSNPKTGSSNQPQHF
TGTGCCAGTAGTAACCCTAAGACAGGTTCTAGCAATCAGCCCCAGCATTTT
>-|TRBJ1-2|-|TRBV5-4
CASSLEQGNYGYTF
TGTGCCAGCAGCTTGGAGCAGGGGAACTATGGCTACACCTTC
>few|TRBJ1-1|-|TRBV28
CASRQQGYTEAFF
TGTGCCAGCAGGCAACAGGGATACACTGAAGCTTTCTTT
>once|TRBJ2-1|TRBD2|TRBV4-2
CASSQAIGTSGSTYNEQFF
TGTGCCAGCAGCCAAGCCATTGGGACTAGCGGGAGCACCTACAATGAGCAGTTCTTC
>-|TRBJ1-1|-|TRBV4-2
CASTVQGNTEAFF
TGTGCCAGCACGGTACAGGGGAACACTGAAGCTTTCTTT